What follows are 7 T cell receptor beta chains derived from one specimen sequenced in a study of cytomegalovirus exposure and HLA in healthy donors. The PCR employed 60 Vbeta primers together with 13 Jbeta primers. Using immunoSEQ multiplex PCR, the repertoire was profiled, and TCRdb retains in-frame clones only, with some absent. The sample consists of some 120,000 clones, 80% to 85% of them appearing once. Sequencing was carried out using PBMCs. Receptor source: a man aged 25-45 years in good health and CMV-seropositive.

The chain has TRBV5-4 and TRBJ1-6; TRBD1 matches 8 bases. The ends lost 4 bases at V and 2 bases at J; junction bases unmatched: 11. This CDR3 is 18 amino acids long. CDR1 and CDR2 (germline): SGHNT, YYREEE (reference sequence). CDR3 DNA: TGTGCCAGCAGCCCGGACCCGGGACAGGTGGCCTATAATTCACCCCTCCACTTT. As protein: CASSPDPGQVAYNSPLHF.

V gene TRBV7-3 combines with J gene TRBJ1-1; D remains unclear. The CDR3 spans 13 residues. V was cut by 3 bases and J by 5 bases, with 10 bases left in between. Germline V lookup: CDR1 SGHTA, CDR2 FQGTGA. The CDR3 here is CASSFGEGTEAFF. The DNA for the CDR3 is TGTGCCAGCAGCTTCGGGGAAGGAACTGAAGCTTTCTTT.

The chain employs TRBV5-1 and TRBJ2-7; 8 nucleotides line up with TRBD2. V lost 2 bases, J lost 5 bases, and 6 bases stayed unmatched. The V gene's germline CDR1 is SGHRS and CDR2 YFSETQ. This CDR3 contains 14 residues. Here the CDR3 DNA reads TGCGCCAGCAGCTTCGGGGGGGTTTTCCACGAGCAGTACTTC. Translation gives CASSFGGVFHEQYF.

This chain links TRBV19 with TRBJ1-2, with 11 bases that match TRBD1. The CDR3 consists of 14 residues. The junction had 7 bases not matched to a gene; V was cut back by 7 bases and J by 6 bases. Germline CDR1 and CDR2: LNHDA and SQIVND (reference sequence). The CDR3 DNA is TGTGCCAGTATACCGGGACAGGGGGTACATGGCTACACCTTC. Protein product: CASIPGQGVHGYTF.

The chain combines TRBV6-5 with TRBJ1-2; D gene ambiguous. Germline CDR1 reads MNHEY; CDR2 reads SVGAGI. There are 13 residues in the CDR3. V dropped 1 base and J dropped 4 bases, with 7 bases sitting between them. The CDR3 loop is CASSYLLSYGYTF. CDR3 nucleotides: TGTGCCAGCAGTTACTTGCTGAGCTATGGCTACACCTTC.

Only a few counts were recorded for this clone. The chain joins TRBV11-2 to TRBJ2-1; tentatively, D is TRBD2 (5 bases). The CDR3 extends over 12 amino acids. Germline V CDR1 and CDR2: SGHAT, FQNNGV. With 0 bases removed from V and 8 bases from J, the gap between germline ends came to 5 bases. The CDR3 DNA follows: TGTGCCAGCAGCTTAGACGGGGATGAGCAGTTCTTC. It specifies CASSLDGDEQFF.

The CDR3 sequence: CASSVGGTASYEQYF. The CDR3 coding sequence is TGTGCCAGCAGCGTAGGGGGGACAGCATCCTACGAGCAGTACTTC. J is TRBJ2-7 and V is TRBV9; TRBD1 agrees at 7 bases. The CDR3 spans 15 residues. The V gene end was trimmed by 0 bases and the J gene end by 1 base; junction bases not matched to a gene: 4. CDR1 is SGDLS and CDR2 is YYNGEE in the germline V gene.